This is a list of T cell receptor beta chains from one sample in a study of PD-L1 blockade in urothelial cancer. Generated by immunoSEQ multiplex PCR, the TCRdb table keeps only in-frame clones and is missing some. The data contain under 90,000 clones, more than 85% of them singletons. The starting material was PBMCs, obtained around atezolizumab (anti-PD-L1) treatment. These receptors were collected from a man in his 60s with urothelial cancer. CDR3s include the opening cysteine and the closing phenylalanine or tryptophan. Each record gives: D gene, J gene, V gene, CDR3 protein, CDR3 DNA. The D gene is left open where the match is weak.

NA TRBJ1-2 TRBV5-5 CASSPQGRTNYGYTF TGTGCCAGCAGCCCCCAGGGGCGGACAAACTATGGCTACACCTTC
NA TRBJ2-7 TRBV2 CASSEQNSYEQYF TGTGCCAGCAGTGAGCAGAATTCCTACGAGCAGTACTTC
TRBD2 TRBJ2-3 TRBV5-1 CASSSGWVLAGTDTQYF TGCGCCAGCAGCTCCGGGTGGGTACTAGCGGGCACAGATACGCAGTATTTT
NA TRBJ2-3 TRBV2 CASNLLGRTDTQYF TGTGCCAGCAACCTACTAGGTAGAACTGATACGCAGTATTTT
TRBD2 TRBJ2-3 TRBV9 CASSVSSGVADTQYF TGTGCCAGCAGCGTCTCTAGCGGGGTGGCAGATACGCAGTATTTT
NA TRBJ2-3 TRBV5-4 CASSLGPAIGDTQYF TGTGCCAGCAGCTTGGGGCCAGCGATTGGGGATACGCAGTATTTT
NA TRBJ1-5 TRBV10-2 CASTKRGNQPQHF TGCGCCAGCACTAAACGGGGGAATCAGCCCCAGCATTTT
NA TRBJ1-3 TRBV5-1 CASSSSKTSGNTIYF TGCGCCAGCAGCTCTTCTAAAACCTCTGGAAACACCATATATTTT
TRBD2 TRBJ2-3 TRBV10-3 CAISERAGGADTQYF TGTGCCATCAGTGAGCGAGCGGGGGGTGCGGATACGCAGTATTTT
NA TRBJ1-4 TRBV30 CAWSVGSATNEKLFF TGTGCCTGGAGTGTCGGGTCAGCAACTAATGAAAAACTGTTTTTT
NA TRBJ2-7 TRBV5-1 CASTGESSYEQYF TGCGCCAGCACGGGGGAAAGCTCCTACGAGCAGTACTTC
NA TRBJ1-3 TRBV9 CASSVVTRPVANTIYF TGTGCCAGCAGCGTAGTTACTAGGCCGGTAGCGAACACCATATATTTT
TRBD1 TRBJ2-4 TRBV2 CASSGQGRYIQYF TGTGCCAGCAGTGGACAGGGGAGGTACATTCAGTACTTC
NA TRBJ2-7 TRBV6-1 CASSEAREPNLHF TGTGCCAGCAGTGAAGCTCGCGAGCCCAACCTCCACTTC
NA TRBJ2-7 TRBV2 CASSDLGRGTYEQYF TGTGCCAGCAGTGATCTTGGCAGGGGCACCTACGAGCAGTACTTC
TRBD2 TRBJ2-3 TRBV7-2 CASSFRSGKDTDTQYF TGTGCCAGCAGCTTTCGGAGCGGGAAGGACACAGATACGCAGTATTTT
TRBD2 TRBJ2-5 TRBV5-1 CASSFSGRAEETQYF TGCGCCAGCAGCTTTAGCGGGAGGGCCGAGGAGACCCAGTACTTC
TRBD2 TRBJ2-1 TRBV30 CAWSGLAETHYNEQFF TGTGCCTGGAGTGGACTAGCGGAGACACACTACAATGAGCAGTTCTTC
TRBD1 TRBJ1-5 TRBV4-3 CASSQVLTGTVYSNQPQHF TGCGCCAGCAGCCAAGTACTTACTGGGACAGTTTATAGCAATCAGCCCCAGCATTTT
TRBD2 TRBJ2-7 TRBV6-5 CASSYGRGGSYEQYF TGTGCCAGCAGTTATGGTCGCGGGGGCTCCTACGAGCAGTACTTC
NA TRBJ2-2 TRBV19 CASSIVGGTGELFF TGTGCCAGTAGTATAGTCGGGGGTACCGGGGAGCTGTTTTTT
NA TRBJ1-5 TRBV28 CASSLGQLNQPQHF TGTGCCAGCAGTCTTGGACAGCTCAATCAGCCCCAGCATTTT
TRBD1 TRBJ1-2 TRBV23-1 CASSQLRGVNGYTF TGCGCCAGCAGTCAACTCAGGGGGGTTAATGGCTACACCTTC
TRBD1 TRBJ1-2 TRBV19 CASSIGDSYGYTF TGTGCCAGTAGTATCGGGGACAGCTATGGCTACACCTTC
TRBD1 TRBJ1-2 TRBV7-2 CASSIQGGDGYTF TGTGCCAGCAGCATACAGGGGGGTGATGGCTACACCTTC
NA TRBJ1-2 TRBV6-1 CASSVGQIPNYGYTF TGTGCCAGCAGTGTTGGGCAGATCCCTAACTATGGCTACACCTTC